The entry below describes one TCR beta chain. The data were taken from a study of T cell responses to AZD1222 COVID-19 vaccine. The table came from immunoSEQ multiplex PCR; TCRdb's copy has only in-frame clones and leaves some out. This table holds more than 140,000 clones, around 88% found once. Germline V gene sequence: CDR1 MNHEY, CDR2 SVGAGI. Trimming pared 2 bases from V and 0 bases from J, leaving 7 bases between. This CDR3 comprises 15 residues. V and J are TRBV6-5 and TRBJ1-4; no reliable D call. The receptor comes from an adult in good health. This sample comprised peripheral blood, obtained on day 0 of AZD1222 vaccination. The chain's CDR3 is CASSYLTATNEKLFF. The CDR3 DNA reads as TGTGCCAGCAGTTACCTGACTGCAACTAATGAAAAACTGTTTTTT.